This T cell receptor beta chain was observed in a study of regulatory T cells in long-lasting Graves disease. TCR beta libraries were built with iRepertoire HTBI primers and Arm-PCR of CDR3 regions. TCRdb ran MiXCR on the multiplex PCR reads and lists one entry per CDR3 protein. The sample has hundreds of thousands of distinct CDR3 sequences; more than 15% are singletons. Time point meaning: newly diagnosed GD, antithyroid drugs for less than 3 months. The authors made the TCR library using RNA they extracted from PBMCs. The CDR3 contains 14 residues. V lost 6 bases and J 1 base, leaving 12 bases between the germline ends. The table lists this clonotype with many counts. The sample was also linked to a second study, of T cells in Graves' hyperthyroidism and ophthalmopathy.

The rearrangement links TRBV12-3 or TRBV12-4 to TRBJ1-1; a weak D match, TRBD1 (6 bases). The specimen comprised peripheral blood mononuclear cells (PBMCs), sampled at new diagnosis, from a patient treated with antithyroid drugs. The TCR was taken from a woman aged 35-60 years with Graves disease. CDR3 sequence (DNA): TGTGCCAGCAGCTTCGACAGGAGGAACACTGAAGCTTTCTTT. It codes for CASSFDRRNTEAFF.